The rows below give T cell receptor beta chains drawn from one sample of a study of blood T cells in healthy people across ages. A single record per CDR3 protein comes from TCRdb applying MiXCR to the 5' RACE reads. Of hundreds of thousands of distinct CDR3 sequences in the sample, less than 35% were seen once. What was sequenced was blood. These receptors originate from a woman aged 80 or over in good health. The CDR3 runs from the conserved cysteine through the conserved F or W. Fields, in order: D gene, clone size, J gene, V gene, CDR3 DNA, CDR3 protein. D genes are given only for firm matches. Expanded clones get a size class; other rows say once, few or many, or leave the size out.

d_call: -; clone_size: many; j_call: TRBJ2-7; v_call: TRBV13; cdr3_nt: TGTGCCAGCAGCTGGAGACAGGTCTACGAGCAGTACTTC; cdr3_aa: CASSWRQVYEQYF
d_call: -; clone_size: many; j_call: TRBJ1-2; v_call: TRBV5-6; cdr3_nt: TGTGCCAGCAGCTTGGTCCGGGGGAATGGCTACACCTTC; cdr3_aa: CASSLVRGNGYTF
d_call: -; clone_size: many; j_call: TRBJ2-4; v_call: TRBV27; cdr3_nt: TGTGCCAGCAGTTCCTATGACAGTACCGCCAAAAACATTCAGTACTTC; cdr3_aa: CASSSYDSTAKNIQYF
d_call: TRBD2; clone_size: once; j_call: TRBJ2-3; v_call: TRBV7-2; cdr3_nt: TGTGCCAGCAGCTTAGGGGCTAGCGGGGGGGCTGGTACGCAGTATTTT; cdr3_aa: CASSLGASGGAGTQYF
d_call: -; clone_size: many; j_call: TRBJ1-6; v_call: TRBV7-6; cdr3_nt: TGTGCCGGGGGGGACGCCGCCATTCCCAATTCACCCCTCCACTTT; cdr3_aa: CAGGDAAIPNSPLHF
d_call: -; clone_size: -; j_call: TRBJ2-3; v_call: TRBV28; cdr3_nt: TGTGCCAGCACCCCTTCGGATCCTGATACGCAGTATTTT; cdr3_aa: CASTPSDPDTQYF
d_call: -; clone_size: many; j_call: TRBJ2-5; v_call: TRBV7-2; cdr3_nt: TGTGCCAGCAGCTTAGGGGAGCAAGAGACCCAGTACTTC; cdr3_aa: CASSLGEQETQYF
d_call: TRBD1; clone_size: many; j_call: TRBJ2-5; v_call: TRBV4-1; cdr3_nt: TGCGCCAGCAGCCAAGAAGGGCCAGGGGGCGATGAGACCCAGTACTTC; cdr3_aa: CASSQEGPGGDETQYF
d_call: -; clone_size: many; j_call: TRBJ1-1; v_call: TRBV10-3; cdr3_nt: TGTGCCACAGGGACACCAAGTGGAAACACTGAAGCTTTCTTT; cdr3_aa: CATGTPSGNTEAFF
d_call: TRBD1; clone_size: -; j_call: TRBJ2-7; v_call: TRBV9; cdr3_nt: TGTGCCAGCAACGTCCGGGACAGTTTCTACGGGCAGTACTTC; cdr3_aa: CASNVRDSFYGQYF
d_call: TRBD1; clone_size: -; j_call: TRBJ2-1; v_call: TRBV7-9; cdr3_nt: TGTGCCAGCAGGGAACCGGGACAGGGTATCGACAATGAGCAGTTCTTC; cdr3_aa: CASREPGQGIDNEQFF
d_call: -; clone_size: few; j_call: TRBJ1-1; v_call: TRBV6-2/TRBV6-3; cdr3_nt: TGTGCCAGCAGCTCCGAACTCCTAACGGGCACTGAAGCTTTCTTT; cdr3_aa: CASSSELLTGTEAFF
d_call: -; clone_size: many; j_call: TRBJ2-2; v_call: TRBV12-3/TRBV12-4; cdr3_nt: TGTGCCAGCAGACCGACAGGGAACACCGGGGAGCTGTTTTTT; cdr3_aa: CASRPTGNTGELFF
d_call: -; clone_size: -; j_call: TRBJ1-5; v_call: TRBV7-2; cdr3_nt: TGTACCAGCAGCCCAACGGGCGGAAATCCGCCCCAGCATTTT; cdr3_aa: CTSSPTGGNPPQHF
d_call: -; clone_size: many; j_call: TRBJ1-1; v_call: TRBV20-1; cdr3_nt: TGCAGTGCTAGGCACAGCCTCCTTGGTTTGAACACTGAAGCTTTCTTT; cdr3_aa: CSARHSLLGLNTEAFF
d_call: TRBD1; clone_size: many; j_call: TRBJ2-6; v_call: TRBV12-3/TRBV12-4; cdr3_nt: TGTGCCAGCAGTCCCAGGACAGGGGGAACCTCTGGGGCCAACGTCCTGACTTTC; cdr3_aa: CASSPRTGGTSGANVLTF
d_call: -; clone_size: -; j_call: TRBJ2-7; v_call: TRBV20-1; cdr3_nt: TGCAGTGCAGTAACGGTAGCGGAGCCCTACGAGCAGTACTTC; cdr3_aa: CSAVTVAEPYEQYF
d_call: -; clone_size: few; j_call: TRBJ1-1; v_call: TRBV6-2/TRBV6-3; cdr3_nt: TGTGCCAGCACTCTACAATCGGCAGGCGGATGGAACACTGAAGCTTTCTTT; cdr3_aa: CASTLQSAGGWNTEAFF
d_call: -; clone_size: few; j_call: TRBJ1-4; v_call: TRBV7-9; cdr3_nt: TGTGCCAGCAGCCCCGGACACCACTCAACTAATGAAAAACTGTTTTTT; cdr3_aa: CASSPGHHSTNEKLFF
d_call: TRBD1; clone_size: few; j_call: TRBJ2-7; v_call: TRBV11-2; cdr3_nt: TGTGCCAGCAGCTTAGAGGCAGGGGGCGCCTTTTACGAGCAGTACTTC; cdr3_aa: CASSLEAGGAFYEQYF
d_call: TRBD2; clone_size: many; j_call: TRBJ2-3; v_call: TRBV7-2; cdr3_nt: TGTGCCAGCAGCTCCCCTCCGGGGGCGGGGGGTCGGGAAAATACGCAGTATTTT; cdr3_aa: CASSSPPGAGGRENTQYF
d_call: TRBD1; clone_size: -; j_call: TRBJ1-5; v_call: TRBV18; cdr3_nt: TGTGCCAGCTCACCTATAGGGGGACAGGATCATCAGCCCCAGCATTTT; cdr3_aa: CASSPIGGQDHQPQHF
d_call: -; clone_size: once; j_call: TRBJ2-1; v_call: TRBV6-1; cdr3_nt: TGTGCCAGCAGTGAAAGTCTGAAGGGGGGCCCCCACAATGAGCAGTTCTTC; cdr3_aa: CASSESLKGGPHNEQFF
d_call: TRBD1; clone_size: few; j_call: TRBJ2-6; v_call: TRBV14; cdr3_nt: TGTGCCAGCAGCCCTCGGACAGGCGTCTCTGGGGCCAACGTCCTGACTTTC; cdr3_aa: CASSPRTGVSGANVLTF
d_call: -; clone_size: -; j_call: TRBJ2-2; v_call: TRBV5-1; cdr3_nt: TGCGCCAGCAATCAAGGGGCGAACACCGGGGAGCTGTTTTTT; cdr3_aa: CASNQGANTGELFF
d_call: -; clone_size: many; j_call: TRBJ2-5; v_call: TRBV18; cdr3_nt: TGTGCCAGCTCACCTCCCGGGGGTGTTGTTCTCGAGACCCAGTACTTC; cdr3_aa: CASSPPGGVVLETQYF
d_call: -; clone_size: many; j_call: TRBJ2-7; v_call: TRBV7-8; cdr3_nt: TGTGCCAGCAGCTTAGGGAAAAGGGCGGGGAGTTACGAGCAGTACTTC; cdr3_aa: CASSLGKRAGSYEQYF
d_call: -; clone_size: once; j_call: TRBJ1-1; v_call: TRBV5-1; cdr3_nt: TGCGCCAGCAGCGTGGACGCAGGGGTCACTGAAGCTTTCTTT; cdr3_aa: CASSVDAGVTEAFF
d_call: TRBD1; clone_size: few; j_call: TRBJ2-5; v_call: TRBV6-1; cdr3_nt: TGTGCCAGCACCATGGACAGGGGTGAAGGGGAGACCCAGTACTTC; cdr3_aa: CASTMDRGEGETQYF
d_call: -; clone_size: many; j_call: TRBJ2-1; v_call: TRBV6-1; cdr3_nt: TGTGCCAGCTGGGAGAATGAGCAGTTCTTC; cdr3_aa: CASWENEQFF
d_call: -; clone_size: many; j_call: TRBJ2-3; v_call: TRBV20-1; cdr3_nt: TGCAGTGCTAGAGACAGGACACCACAAAGCACAGATACGCAGTATTTT; cdr3_aa: CSARDRTPQSTDTQYF
d_call: -; clone_size: -; j_call: TRBJ1-1; v_call: TRBV18; cdr3_nt: TGTGCCAGCTCACCCGAAATCCAGAACACTGAAGCTTTCTTT; cdr3_aa: CASSPEIQNTEAFF
d_call: -; clone_size: -; j_call: TRBJ2-6; v_call: TRBV7-3; cdr3_nt: TGTGCCAGCAGCTTAAGATCCGGATCTGGGGCCAACGTCCTGACTTTC; cdr3_aa: CASSLRSGSGANVLTF
d_call: TRBD1; clone_size: few; j_call: TRBJ2-1; v_call: TRBV9; cdr3_nt: TGTGCCAGCAGCGCTTCGGGACAGTACAATGAGCAGTTCTTC; cdr3_aa: CASSASGQYNEQFF
d_call: -; clone_size: -; j_call: TRBJ2-7; v_call: TRBV15; cdr3_nt: TGTGCCACTAGCAGATCCCGACGGGTAGATTTCTGCGAGCAGTACTTC; cdr3_aa: CATSRSRRVDFCEQYF
d_call: TRBD2; clone_size: -; j_call: TRBJ2-3; v_call: TRBV7-2; cdr3_nt: TGTGCCAGCCGCCAGCGGGGGGGCTTCACAGATACGCAGTATTTT; cdr3_aa: CASRQRGGFTDTQYF
d_call: -; clone_size: many; j_call: TRBJ1-6; v_call: TRBV11-2; cdr3_nt: TGTGCCAGCAGCTTGGGCACTGGATCCTCACCCCTCCACTTT; cdr3_aa: CASSLGTGSSPLHF
d_call: -; clone_size: many; j_call: TRBJ1-5; v_call: TRBV7-2; cdr3_nt: TGTGCCAGCAGCTTAGAAGGAGGGGTAAGCAATCAGCCCCAGCATTTT; cdr3_aa: CASSLEGGVSNQPQHF
d_call: -; clone_size: many; j_call: TRBJ1-2; v_call: TRBV11-2; cdr3_nt: TGTGCCAGCAGCTTAGAGAGGGGCTCCTATGGCTACACCTTC; cdr3_aa: CASSLERGSYGYTF
d_call: -; clone_size: -; j_call: TRBJ1-5; v_call: TRBV12-3/TRBV12-4; cdr3_nt: TGTGCCAGCAGTTGGCGGGTGAACAATCAGCCCCAGCATTTT; cdr3_aa: CASSWRVNNQPQHF
d_call: -; clone_size: many; j_call: TRBJ2-1; v_call: TRBV20-1; cdr3_nt: TGCAGTGCTAGCAAGGAGAGCAATGAGCAGTTCTTC; cdr3_aa: CSASKESNEQFF
d_call: TRBD2; clone_size: -; j_call: TRBJ2-7; v_call: TRBV5-1; cdr3_nt: TGCGCCAGCAGCTTTACAGCGGGAGGTACCTACGAGCAGTACTTC; cdr3_aa: CASSFTAGGTYEQYF
d_call: -; clone_size: -; j_call: TRBJ2-2; v_call: TRBV11-3; cdr3_nt: TGTGCCAGCAGCGCCTCACAGGGTCAGAACACCGGGGAGCTGTTTTTT; cdr3_aa: CASSASQGQNTGELFF
d_call: TRBD2; clone_size: many; j_call: TRBJ2-5; v_call: TRBV20-1; cdr3_nt: TGCAGTGCAAGACTAGCGGGGGGGTCGGAGACCCAGTACTTC; cdr3_aa: CSARLAGGSETQYF
d_call: -; clone_size: many; j_call: TRBJ1-2; v_call: TRBV7-3; cdr3_nt: TGTGCCAGCAGCTTAAACGGGCAGGGTGGCTACACCTTC; cdr3_aa: CASSLNGQGGYTF
d_call: TRBD1; clone_size: many; j_call: TRBJ2-7; v_call: TRBV10-3; cdr3_nt: TGTGCCATCAGTGATGGGGGACAGGGTATCTACGAGCAGTACTTC; cdr3_aa: CAISDGGQGIYEQYF